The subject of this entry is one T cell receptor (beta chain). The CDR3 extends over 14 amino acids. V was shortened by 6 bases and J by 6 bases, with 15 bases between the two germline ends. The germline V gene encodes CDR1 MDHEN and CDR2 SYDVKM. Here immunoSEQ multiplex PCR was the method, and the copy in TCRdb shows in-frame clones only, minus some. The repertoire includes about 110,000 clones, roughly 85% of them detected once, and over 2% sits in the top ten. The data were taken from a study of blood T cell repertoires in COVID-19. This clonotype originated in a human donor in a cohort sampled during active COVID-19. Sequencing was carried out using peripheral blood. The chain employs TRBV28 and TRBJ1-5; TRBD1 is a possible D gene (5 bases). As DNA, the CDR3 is TGTGCCAGCAGGTTGGGGGGTTTAGGTCAGCCCCAGCATTTT. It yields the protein CASRLGGLGQPQHF. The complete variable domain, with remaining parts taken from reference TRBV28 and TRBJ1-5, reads DVKVTQSSRYLVKRTGEKVFLECVQDMDHENMFWYRQDPGLGLRLIYFSYDVKMKEKGDIPEGYSVSREKKERFSLILESASTNQTSMYLCASRLGGLGQPQHFGDGTRLSIL.